This TCR beta chain appears in the sequencing data of a study of T cells in tuberculosis. Noted time point: new active TB diagnosis, blood taken before or within 7 days of starting treatment. TCRdb's copy holds only in-frame clones and misses some; the assay was immunoSEQ multiplex PCR. The table shows tens of thousands of clones, with roughly 88% occurring only once. V was clipped by 2 bases and J by 5 bases; unmatched bases: 12. The CDR3 extends over 16 amino acids. The germline gives CDR1 GTSNPN, CDR2 SVGIG (reference sequence). This material consisted of PBMCs, taken at tuberculosis diagnosis. The sequence came from an adult with tuberculosis. V and J are TRBV30 and TRBJ2-7, with 10 nucleotides matching TRBD1. For the CDR3, the DNA is TGTGCCTGGAGTTCTTTACCGGGACAGGGGTACCACGAGCAGTACTTC. Its translation: CAWSSLPGQGYHEQYF.